This T cell receptor (beta chain) derives from a study of blood T cell repertoires in COVID-19. Study as a whole: Samples came from the United States, Italy and Spain, spanning acute and convalescent COVID-19. T cells, B-cell-depleted T cells, or PBMCs supplied cDNA or gDNA.

Study processing details: Quantification of nucleated cells was approximated via reference gene primer amplification. Sequenced by immunoSEQ multiplex PCR; TCRdb stores in-frame clones only, minus some. The DNA was the basis for D and trimming; V, J and clone size are from that table. This sample has about 270,000 clones, with 81% found just once. V was pared by 2 bases and J by 2 bases, with 4 bases of the junction left unmatched. The CDR3 has 15 amino acids. Germline lookup yields CDR1 SNHLY and CDR2 FYNNEI. The genes are TRBV2 and TRBJ2-7; 9 nucleotides agree with TRBD2. Sequences were obtained from peripheral blood. The receptor was derived from a woman aged 60-75 years with active or convalescent COVID-19. CDR3 DNA sequence: TGTGCCAGCAGTGAATTGCGGGGGGGGGCCTACGAGCAGTACTTC. This sequence encodes CASSELRGGAYEQYF.